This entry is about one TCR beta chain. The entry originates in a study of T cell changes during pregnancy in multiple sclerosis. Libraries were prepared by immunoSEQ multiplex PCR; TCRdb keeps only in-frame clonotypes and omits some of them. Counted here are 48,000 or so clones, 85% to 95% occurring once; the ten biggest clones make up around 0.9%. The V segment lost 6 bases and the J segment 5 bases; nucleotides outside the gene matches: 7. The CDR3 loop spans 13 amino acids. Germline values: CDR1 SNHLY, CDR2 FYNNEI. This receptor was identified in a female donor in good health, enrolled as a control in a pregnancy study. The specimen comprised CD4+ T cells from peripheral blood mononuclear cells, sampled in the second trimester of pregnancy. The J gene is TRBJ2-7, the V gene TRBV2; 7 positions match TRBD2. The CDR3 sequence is CASSTIAGNEQYF. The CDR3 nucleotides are TGTGCCAGCAGCACTATAGCGGGCAACGAGCAGTACTTC.